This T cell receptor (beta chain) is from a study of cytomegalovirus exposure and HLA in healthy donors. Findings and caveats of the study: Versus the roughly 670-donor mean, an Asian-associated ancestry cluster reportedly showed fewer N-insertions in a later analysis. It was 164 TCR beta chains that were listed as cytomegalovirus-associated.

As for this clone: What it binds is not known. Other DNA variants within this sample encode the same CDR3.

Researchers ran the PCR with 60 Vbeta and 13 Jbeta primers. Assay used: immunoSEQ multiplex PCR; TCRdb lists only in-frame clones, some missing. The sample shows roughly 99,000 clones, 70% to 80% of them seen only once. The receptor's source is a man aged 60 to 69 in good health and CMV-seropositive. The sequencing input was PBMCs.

The CDR3 DNA sequence: TGTGCCAGCAGTTTAGAGTTGGGGCTAGCGTTAGCCGGGGAGCTGTTTTTT. Amino acids: CASSLELGLALAGELFF. The chain uses TRBV27 and TRBJ2-2; a possible D gene is TRBD2 (6 bases). The germline V gene has CDR1 MNHEY and CDR2 SMNVEV (reference sequence). The CDR3 covers 17 residues. Trimming pared 2 bases from V and 6 bases from J, leaving 19 bases between.